Reported below is one T cell receptor beta chain. This clone has a handful of counts. Its binding antigen is unknown. No much larger clone is present one base from it, and per-base qualities are unavailable. Other DNA sequences in this sample translate to the same CDR3. Trimming costs V 5 bases and J 0 bases, and their ends lie 11 bases apart. In the germline V gene, CDR1 corresponds to SGHTA and CDR2 to FQGTGA. The CDR3 holds 15 amino acids from the cysteine to the phenylalanine. Kept here is only the CDR3 DNA, which spans 45 bases and is read in frame from base 1. The entry originates in a study of Ad26.COV2.S vaccination and SARS-CoV-2 variants (dated by TCRdb to the early 2020s). Notes on the research overall: Vaccine-arm donors were drawn from COV1001, a multicentre, randomized, double-blind, placebo-controlled phase I-IIa trial of Ad26.COV2.S in healthy adults. Ad26.COV2.S was given intramuscularly at 5x10^10 or 1x10^11 viral particles, as a single shot or as two shots 56 days apart. Sequencing of the TCRbeta repertoire served to evaluate the specificity and breadth of SARS-CoV-2-reactive T cell receptors following Ad26.COV2.S vaccination. A total of 32 samples were included in the TCR-sequenced set, comprising roughly 19 Ad26.COV2.S vaccine recipients, 5 placebo recipients and 8 SARS-CoV-2 convalescent individuals. Trial participants were randomized into five groups of five, in which low-dose or high-dose Ad26.COV2.S was given once or twice, or placebo was given on both occasions. Investigators did not know the trial group allocation while performing experiments and assessing outcomes. Summary of the overall study and its limitations: The study was not powered to compare responses between vaccine doses or regimens. After vaccination, substantial breadth of spike-specific CD8+ and CD4+ T cell responses was reported. Vaccine and placebo recipients had comparable non-spike TCR breadth, which fits with the vaccine containing only spike. The authors noted that the TCR breadth and depth analyses may have underestimated total T cell responses. Spike-specific TCR breadth was higher in Ad26.COV2.S recipients than in placebo recipients (P = 0.0014).

The immunoSEQ Assay was used to sequence TCRbeta CDR3 regions. After extraction, genomic DNA underwent amplification by bias-controlled multiplex PCR, followed by high-throughput sequencing. From the authors' description of their analysis: To quantify the absolute abundance of each unique TCRbeta CDR3 region, sequences were collapsed and filtered. T cell fraction was estimated by normalizing TCRbeta template counts to usable DNA, with usable DNA measured through amplification of reference genes found in all nucleated cells. Repertoire TCRs were annotated as SARS-CoV-2-specific by exact matching of V gene, CDR3 amino acid sequence and J gene to a known reactive TCR set. The reference SARS-CoV-2 TCR set was derived from MIRA and filtered for enrichment in COVID-19-positive ImmuneCODE repertoires, a step that removed public or cross-reactive TCRs. Using the MIRA antigens, annotated TCRs were further analysed by specific ORF or by position within an ORF. Breadth was defined as annotated unique rearrangements over total unique productive rearrangements; depth was the summed frequency of those rearrangements. Two-sided Wilcoxon rank-sum tests were used to compare TCR breadth between groups. Imported from immuneACCESS, the table was reduced by TCRdb to in-frame sequences with V and J called. These copies leave out some clones; in studies compared against another copy, an unresolved V gene accounts for under half, and the cause of the remainder is not known. V, J and clone size derive from that table, while D and trimming were established from the DNA sequence. The sample table lists around 300,000 clones, more than 85% of them with a count of one. Clones ranked in the top ten supply around 5% of the sample.

The treatment or condition label here, explained by the study, means: roughly 19 received Ad26.COV2.S at low or high dose, single or two shots; five or six received placebo; per-sample allocation not given. Repertoires of vaccine and placebo recipients were sequenced from samples collected on day 63 after the first injection. Cohort 1b enrolled some 25 adults aged 18-55 years at a single site in Boston, USA, between 29 July and 7 August 2020. Ad26.COV2.S was a replication-incompetent adenovirus type 26 vector that expressed a prefusion-stabilized SARS-CoV-2 spike protein derived from the original Wuhan strain.

The chain is made from TRBV7-3 and TRBJ2-1; a tentative D call is TRBD2 (6 bases match). The starting material was peripheral blood, obtained in a trial of Ad26.COV2.S vaccine versus placebo. This TCR came from a person between 18 and 60 years old who received the Ad26.COV2.S COVID-19 vaccine or a placebo. In nucleotide form, the sequence is TGTGCCAGCAGCCTAGACGGGAGCTCCTACAATGAGCAGTTCTTC. Its translation is CASSLDGSSYNEQFF.